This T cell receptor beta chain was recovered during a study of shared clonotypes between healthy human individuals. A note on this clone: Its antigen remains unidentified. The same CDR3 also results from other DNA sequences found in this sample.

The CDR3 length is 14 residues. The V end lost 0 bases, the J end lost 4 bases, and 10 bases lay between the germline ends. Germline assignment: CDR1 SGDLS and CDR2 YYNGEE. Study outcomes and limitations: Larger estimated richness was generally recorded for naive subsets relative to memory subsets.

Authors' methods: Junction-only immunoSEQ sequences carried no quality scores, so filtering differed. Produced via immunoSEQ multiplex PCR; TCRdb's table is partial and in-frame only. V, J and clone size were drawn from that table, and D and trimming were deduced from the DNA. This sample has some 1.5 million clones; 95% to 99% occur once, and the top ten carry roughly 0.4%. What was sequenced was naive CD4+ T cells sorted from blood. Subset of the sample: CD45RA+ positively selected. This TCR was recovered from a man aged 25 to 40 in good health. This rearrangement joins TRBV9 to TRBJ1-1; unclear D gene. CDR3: CASSVGSRGTEAFF. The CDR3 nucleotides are TGTGCCAGCAGCGTAGGGTCGAGAGGCACTGAAGCTTTCTTT.